The next 5 T cell receptor beta chains were all read from a single sample in a study of blood T cell repertoires in COVID-19. Using immunoSEQ multiplex PCR, the repertoire was profiled, and TCRdb retains in-frame clones only, with some absent. The table lists around 150,000 clones, 65% to 90% of them singletons. The sequenced sample consisted of peripheral blood. The receptors come from an older man with acute or convalescent COVID-19.

The CDR3 is CASSLVGQGAEQYF. Here the CDR3 DNA reads TGCGCCAGCAGCTTGGTAGGACAGGGGGCCGAGCAGTACTTC. The gene calls are TRBV5-1 and TRBJ2-7; TRBD1 matches at 11 bases. The CDR3 is 14 residues long. V shed 0 bases and J 6 bases; nucleotides not matched to a gene: 2. Germline V gene data show CDR1 as SGHRS and CDR2 as YFSETQ.

The chain is built from TRBV6-5 and TRBJ2-1; D may be TRBD2 (5 bases). The V end lost 4 bases, the J end lost 0 bases, and 13 bases lay between the germline ends. Germline lookup yields CDR1 MNHEY and CDR2 SVGAGI. The CDR3 has 16 residues. For the CDR3, the DNA is TGTGCCAGCAGTTCCAGGACTGTCTACTCCTACAATGAGCAGTTCTTC. The encoded protein is CASSSRTVYSYNEQFF.

The V gene is TRBV5-1, the J gene TRBJ2-7, with 9 bases fitting TRBD2. Per the germline V gene, CDR1 is SGHRS and CDR2 is YFSETQ. CDR3 length: 16 residues. V gave up 1 base and J gave up 3 bases; unmatched junction bases: 8. As DNA, the CDR3 is TGCGCCAGCAGCTTGAGTGAGGTTAGCGGGAGCTACGAGCAGTACTTC. Translating it yields CASSLSEVSGSYEQYF.

A word on this clone: At one end, the junction sequence differs from germline, possibly due to a read error. J is TRBJ2-5 and V is TRBV20-1; 12 bases line up with TRBD2. Germline V CDR1 and CDR2: DFQATT, SNEGSKA (reference sequence). This CDR3 contains 11 residues. Here the CDR3 reads CSALTSGSFNF. The CDR3 DNA reads TGCAGTGCCCTGACTAGCGGGAGTTTTAACTTC.

The V call is TRBV12-3 or TRBV12-4, the J call TRBJ1-2, with no clear D. This CDR3 comprises 13 residues. Trimming took off 3 bases at V and 6 bases at J, with 11 bases between the two ends. Here the CDR3 reads CASSFDWQDGYTF. The CDR3 bases are TGTGCCAGCAGTTTTGATTGGCAGGATGGCTACACCTTC.